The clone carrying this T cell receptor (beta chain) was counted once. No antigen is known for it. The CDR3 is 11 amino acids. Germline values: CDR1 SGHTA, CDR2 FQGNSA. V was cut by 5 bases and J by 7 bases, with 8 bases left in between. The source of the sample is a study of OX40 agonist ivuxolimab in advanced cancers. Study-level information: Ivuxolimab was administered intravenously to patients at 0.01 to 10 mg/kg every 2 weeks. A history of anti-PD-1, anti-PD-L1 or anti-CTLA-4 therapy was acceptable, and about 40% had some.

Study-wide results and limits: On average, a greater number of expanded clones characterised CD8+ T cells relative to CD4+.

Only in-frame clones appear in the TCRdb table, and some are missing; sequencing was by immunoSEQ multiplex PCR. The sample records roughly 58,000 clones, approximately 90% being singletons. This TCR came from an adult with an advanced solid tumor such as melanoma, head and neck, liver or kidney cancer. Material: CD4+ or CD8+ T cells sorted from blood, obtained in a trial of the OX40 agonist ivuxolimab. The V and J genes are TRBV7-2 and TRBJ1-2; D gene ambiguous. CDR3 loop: CASSEGVGYTF. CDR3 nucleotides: TGTGCCAGCAGCGAGGGCGTTGGCTACACCTTC. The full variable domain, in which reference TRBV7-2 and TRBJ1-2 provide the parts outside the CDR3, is GAGVSQSPSNKVTEKGKDVELRCDPISGHTALYWYRQSLGQGLEFLIYFQGNSAPDKSGLPSDRFSAERTGGSVSTLTIQRTQQEDSAVYLCASSEGVGYTFGSGTRLTVV.